This TCR beta chain comes out of a study of blood T cell repertoires in COVID-19. Study as a whole: Samples of COVID-19 (acute and convalescent) were obtained from the United States, Italy and Spain. T cells, B-cell-depleted T cells, or PBMCs provided the cDNA or gDNA that served as material.

Germline CDR1 MNHNY, CDR2 SVGAGI (reference sequence). The length of the CDR3 is 12 residues. Trimming took 2 bases from V and 7 from J, leaving 6 bases between them. Original analysis: It was from reference gene primer amplification that nucleated cell counts were estimated. Sequencing used immunoSEQ multiplex PCR; TCRdb keeps in-frame clones, though not all of them. D and trimming come from the DNA, and the V and J calls and clone size come from that table. Among just under 80,000 clones, around 84% were seen once, and the ten largest hold around a third. The source is a woman aged 70-85 years with acute or convalescent COVID-19. The source material was peripheral blood. The chain combines TRBV6-6 with TRBJ2-1, with no clear D. Here the CDR3 DNA reads TGTGCCAGCAGTTACGCTAGGAATGAGCAGTTCTTC. It yields the protein CASSYARNEQFF.